This record covers a single T cell receptor beta chain. Its antigen is as yet unknown. This CDR3 contains 17 residues. V gave up 5 bases and J gave up 6 bases; unmatched junction bases: 7. Germline V gives CDR1 MDHEN, CDR2 SYDVKM. The record originates from a study of cytomegalovirus exposure and HLA in healthy donors. General study points: A prior analysis recorded that most TCR beta V segments were productive about 87% or about 30% of the time.

Amplification used 60 Vbeta primers and 13 Jbeta primers. Assay: immunoSEQ multiplex PCR; the TCRdb copy retains only in-frame clones and omits some. This table holds approximately 140,000 clones, 79% found once. V gene TRBV28 combines with J gene TRBJ2-2; 15 nucleotides agree with TRBD2. This TCR was sampled from a middle-aged man in good health and CMV-seropositive. The sample comprised PBMCs. CDR3 DNA sequence: TGTGCCAGCAGTGCGGGACTAGCGGGAGGTTTCCCCGGGGAGCTGTTTTTT. This gives the protein CASSAGLAGGFPGELFF.